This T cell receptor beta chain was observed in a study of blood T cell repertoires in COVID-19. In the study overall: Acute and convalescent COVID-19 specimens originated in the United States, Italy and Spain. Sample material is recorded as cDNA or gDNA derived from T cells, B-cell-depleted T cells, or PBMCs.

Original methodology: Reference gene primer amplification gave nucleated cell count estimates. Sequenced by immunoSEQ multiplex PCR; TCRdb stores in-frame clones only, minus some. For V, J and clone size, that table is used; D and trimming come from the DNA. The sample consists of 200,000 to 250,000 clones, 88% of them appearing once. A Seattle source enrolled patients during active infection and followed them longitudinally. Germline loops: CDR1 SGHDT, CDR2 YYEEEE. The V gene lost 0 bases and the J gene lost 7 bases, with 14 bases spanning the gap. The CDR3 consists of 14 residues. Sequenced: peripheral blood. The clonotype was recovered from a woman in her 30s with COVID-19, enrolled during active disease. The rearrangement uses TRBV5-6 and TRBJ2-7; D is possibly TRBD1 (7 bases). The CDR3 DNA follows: TGTGCCAGCAGCTTGGTGGCAGGGGGAGGTGAGCAGTACTTC. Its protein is CASSLVAGGGEQYF. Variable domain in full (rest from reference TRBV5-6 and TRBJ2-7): DAGVTQSPTHLIKTRGQQVTLRCSPKSGHDTVSWYQQALGQGPQFIFQYYEEEERQRGNFPDRFSGHQFPNYSSELNVNALLLGDSALYLCASSLVAGGGEQYFGPGTRLTVT.